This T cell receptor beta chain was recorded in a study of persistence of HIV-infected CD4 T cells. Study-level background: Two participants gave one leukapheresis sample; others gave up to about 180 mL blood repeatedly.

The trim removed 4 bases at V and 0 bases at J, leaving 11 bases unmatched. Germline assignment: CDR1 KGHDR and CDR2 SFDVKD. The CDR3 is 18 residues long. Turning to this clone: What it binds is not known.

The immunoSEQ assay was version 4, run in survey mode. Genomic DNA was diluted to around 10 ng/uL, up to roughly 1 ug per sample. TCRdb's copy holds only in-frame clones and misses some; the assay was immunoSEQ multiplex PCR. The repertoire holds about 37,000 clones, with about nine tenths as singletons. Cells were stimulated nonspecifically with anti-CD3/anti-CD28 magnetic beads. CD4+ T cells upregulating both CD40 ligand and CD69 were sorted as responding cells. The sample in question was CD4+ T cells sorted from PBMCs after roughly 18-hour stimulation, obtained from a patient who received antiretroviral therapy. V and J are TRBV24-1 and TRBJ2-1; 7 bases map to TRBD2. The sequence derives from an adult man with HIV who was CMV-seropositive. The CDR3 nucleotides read TGTGCCACCAGTGACCCCCGGGGAGGGGTGAGCTCCTACAATGAGCAGTTCTTC. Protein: CATSDPRGGVSSYNEQFF.